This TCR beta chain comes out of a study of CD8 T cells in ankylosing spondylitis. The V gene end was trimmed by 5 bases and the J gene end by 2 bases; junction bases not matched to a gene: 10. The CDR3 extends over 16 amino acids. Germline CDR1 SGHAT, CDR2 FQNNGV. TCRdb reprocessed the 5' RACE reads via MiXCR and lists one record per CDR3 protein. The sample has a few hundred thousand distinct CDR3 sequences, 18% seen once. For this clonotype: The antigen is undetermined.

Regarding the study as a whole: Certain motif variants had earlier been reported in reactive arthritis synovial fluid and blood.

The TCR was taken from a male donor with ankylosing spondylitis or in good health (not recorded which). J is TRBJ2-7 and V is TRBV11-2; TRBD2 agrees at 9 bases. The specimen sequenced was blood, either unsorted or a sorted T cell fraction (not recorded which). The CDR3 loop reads CASSEFGTSHPYEQYF. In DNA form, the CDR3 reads TGTGCCAGCAGCGAGTTCGGGACTAGCCACCCCTACGAGCAGTACTTC.